A selection of T cell receptor beta chains follows, all from one sample in a study of T-cell reconstitution after alpha-beta-depleted transplantation in children. TCRdb independently ran MiXCR on the PCR reads; one entry per CDR3 protein. The sample shows under 400,000 distinct CDR3 sequences, 23% of them seen only once. The specimen was PBMCs, mostly from graft donor cells, collected 180 days after TCRalphabeta/CD19-depleted stem cell transplant. Source of these receptors: a male patient between 10 and 17 years old who had a stem cell transplant for acute lymphoblastic leukemia, so the T cells may come from the graft donor. Each CDR3 is given with its conserved first and last residue. A D gene is named only where the DNA matches it firmly. Size is omitted from some rows. Given values are once, few, many or a class for expanded clones.

CDR3 DNA	CDR3 protein	D gene	clone size	CDR3 length	J gene	V gene
TGTGCCAGCAGCGTGTTGCCTAGCGGGAGCTATGAGCAGTTCTTC	CASSVLPSGSYEQFF	TRBD2	few	15	TRBJ2-1	TRBV9
TGCAGTGCTAGAGATTGGGCCGAGTTCTTC	CSARDWAEFF	-	-	10	TRBJ2-1	TRBV20-1
TGCGCCAGCAGCCCGCGGGACAGGGTGTACAATGAGCAGTTCTTC	CASSPRDRVYNEQFF	TRBD1	many	15	TRBJ2-1	TRBV5-1
TGTGCCAGCAATCAGGGGGGGGGTCAGCCCCAGCATTTT	CASNQGGGQPQHF	TRBD1	few	13	TRBJ1-5	TRBV6-1
TGTGCCAGCAGCCAACCGACAGGGGTTTGGTACACTGAAGCTTTCTTT	CASSQPTGVWYTEAFF	TRBD1	-	16	TRBJ1-1	TRBV3-1
TGTGCCAGCAGCTATGACAGGGCGGGAAACACCATATATTTT	CASSYDRAGNTIYF	TRBD1	many	14	TRBJ1-3	TRBV13
TGTGCCAGCAGCTCCGACAGGGGGAACACTGAAGCTTTCTTT	CASSSDRGNTEAFF	TRBD1	few	14	TRBJ1-1	TRBV5-4
TGTGCCAGCAGTGTCACAGGGGCCGGTGGGACTGAAGCTTTCTTT	CASSVTGAGGTEAFF	TRBD1	-	15	TRBJ1-1	TRBV25-1
TGTGCCAGCAGTTTACAGGTAGGCAGGACTCAGCCCCAGCATTTT	CASSLQVGRTQPQHF	-	few	15	TRBJ1-5	TRBV12-3/TRBV12-4
TGTGCCAGCAGCTTCCAGCGGGAAGGCGAGCAGTACTTC	CASSFQREGEQYF	TRBD2	many	13	TRBJ2-7	TRBV7-6
TGTGCCAGCAGCTCGGTACAGAGCGGGAAAGGGAATGAGCAGTTCTTC	CASSSVQSGKGNEQFF	TRBD2	-	16	TRBJ2-1	TRBV7-9
TGTGCCAGCAGCTTAGTGTTGGGACTAGCGGGAGGGGCGACCGGGGAGACCCAGTACTTC	CASSLVLGLAGGATGETQYF	TRBD2	few	20	TRBJ2-5	TRBV7-8
TGCAGTGCTAGAGCCCCCGCGGGGGGCACAGATACGCAGTATTTT	CSARAPAGGTDTQYF	TRBD2	once	15	TRBJ2-3	TRBV20-1
TGTGCCAGCAGCTTAGCGTTGGTAGCGGGAAGTAGTGAGCAGTTCTTC	CASSLALVAGSSEQFF	TRBD2	-	16	TRBJ2-1	TRBV7-2
TGTGCCAGCGGCGGACTAGCGATGAGCTCCTACGAGCAGTACTTC	CASGGLAMSSYEQYF	TRBD2	few	15	TRBJ2-7	TRBV25-1
TGTGCCAGCAGCCGAAGGGGGAACGGTCCAGGAGAGACCCAGTACTTC	CASSRRGNGPGETQYF	-	-	16	TRBJ2-5	TRBV7-3
TGTGCCAGCAGCGCGGGACAGGGGCTCACTGAAGCTTTCTTT	CASSAGQGLTEAFF	TRBD1	few	14	TRBJ1-1	TRBV9
TGCGCCAGCAGCTTGGCCAGATTTAGCACAGATACGCAGTATTTT	CASSLARFSTDTQYF	-	-	15	TRBJ2-3	TRBV5-1
TGTGCCACTTACCCGGGCCCCGCCGGCTACACCTTC	CATYPGPAGYTF	-	-	12	TRBJ1-2	TRBV19
TGCAGCGTTGAAAAGAGGCTCGAGCAGTTCTTC	CSVEKRLEQFF	-	few	11	TRBJ2-1	TRBV29-1
TGTGCCAGCAACCCGGGATCCCGTAAAGAGACCCAGTACTTC	CASNPGSRKETQYF	-	-	14	TRBJ2-5	TRBV7-9
TGTGCCAGCAGTTTAGACGGGTACCCCAAAAACATTCAGTACTTC	CASSLDGYPKNIQYF	-	few	15	TRBJ2-4	TRBV12-3/TRBV12-4
TGTGCCAGCAGCTTAGGAATTGGCGGATTAGCTAGCACAGATACGCAGTATTTT	CASSLGIGGLASTDTQYF	-	-	18	TRBJ2-3	TRBV11-1
TGTGCCATCAGTGAGGACAGCCCGTCGACCCAGTACTTC	CAISEDSPSTQYF	-	-	13	TRBJ2-5	TRBV10-3
TGTGCCAGCAGCTATTTCACAGGTAGTAGTGAGCAGTTCTTC	CASSYFTGSSEQFF	-	few	14	TRBJ2-1	TRBV7-6
TGCAGTGCTAAAACCCCAGGGGGCGGCGAGCAGTACTTC	CSAKTPGGGEQYF	TRBD1	once	13	TRBJ2-7	TRBV20-1
TGTGCTAGTGGTTTGTTCGTGGGACAGGGCTTCTTTGAAGCTTTCTTT	CASGLFVGQGFFEAFF	TRBD1	-	16	TRBJ1-1	TRBV12-5
TGTGCCAGCAGCTCGACAGGGGCTGAAGAGACCCAGTACTTC	CASSSTGAEETQYF	TRBD1	once	14	TRBJ2-5	TRBV11-2
TGTGCCAGCAGCAGACCCAGGACTAGCGGGAGCGGCATTCAGTACTTC	CASSRPRTSGSGIQYF	TRBD2	few	16	TRBJ2-4	TRBV7-2
TGTGCCAGCAGTTTACCGGGGGATTTCCAGCCCCAGCATTTT	CASSLPGDFQPQHF	-	-	14	TRBJ1-5	TRBV12-3/TRBV12-4
TGTGCCAGCAGCTGGACTAGCGGGATTGGCACAGATACGCAGTATTTT	CASSWTSGIGTDTQYF	TRBD2	-	16	TRBJ2-3	TRBV11-2
TGTGCCAGCAGCTTTCTTAGCGGGAGGTCGATCTACGAGCAGTACTTC	CASSFLSGRSIYEQYF	TRBD2	few	16	TRBJ2-7	TRBV5-6
TGCGCCAGCAGCAGGGACCCTCGCAATGAGCAGTTCTTC	CASSRDPRNEQFF	-	-	13	TRBJ2-1	TRBV5-1
TGCAGTGCCGCCCGCCAGGCGGAGACCCAGTACTTC	CSAARQAETQYF	-	few	12	TRBJ2-5	TRBV20-1
TGTGCCAGCAGCCCCCATTGGGGACTAGCGGGAGATTACGAGCAGTACTTC	CASSPHWGLAGDYEQYF	TRBD2	few	17	TRBJ2-7	TRBV7-9
TGCGCCAGCAGTCCGGTGGAAGGGCGAGACAACTATGGCTACACCTTC	CASSPVEGRDNYGYTF	-	-	16	TRBJ1-2	TRBV5-1
TGCAGCGGGGAACAGGGGTCGGCCACTGAAGCTTTCTTT	CSGEQGSATEAFF	TRBD1	many	13	TRBJ1-1	TRBV29-1
TGTGCCAGCAGTCCCTGGACTGTTCCAAGCGAGCAGTACTTC	CASSPWTVPSEQYF	-	-	14	TRBJ2-7	TRBV27
TGTGCCAGCAGTTATTTGACAGGGGGCACCTACGAGCAGTACTTC	CASSYLTGGTYEQYF	TRBD1	few	15	TRBJ2-7	TRBV27
TGCAGTGCTAGCGATCAGCCCCAGCATTTT	CSASDQPQHF	-	few	10	TRBJ1-5	TRBV20-1
TGTGCCAGCAACGGGCCAGGGGGAGCGAACTATGGCTACACCTTC	CASNGPGGANYGYTF	TRBD1	-	15	TRBJ1-2	TRBV5-4
TGTGCCAGCAGCTTGGTAGACAGGGGCGCCTACGAGCAGTACTTC	CASSLVDRGAYEQYF	TRBD1	-	15	TRBJ2-7	TRBV5-4
TGCAGTGCTAGCCCAGTAGGGGCTAACTATGGCTACACCTTC	CSASPVGANYGYTF	-	-	14	TRBJ1-2	TRBV20-1
TGTGCCAGCACGTGGCAGGGGGCCGACGAGCAGTACTTC	CASTWQGADEQYF	TRBD1	few	13	TRBJ2-7	TRBV27
TGTGCCAGCAGCTTAGCAGCCCCGCGGGAGCAGTTCTTC	CASSLAAPREQFF	-	-	13	TRBJ2-1	TRBV7-9
TGCAGTGCGAGGGAGTATGGCTACACCTTC	CSAREYGYTF	-	-	10	TRBJ1-2	TRBV20-1
TGCAGTGCTAGCATCGCCGGGACTAGCTACAATGAGCAGTTCTTC	CSASIAGTSYNEQFF	TRBD2	few	15	TRBJ2-1	TRBV20-1
TGCAGTGCTAGAGATTACCAGAGGCTATTGATGAACACTGAAGCTTTCTTT	CSARDYQRLLMNTEAFF	-	few	17	TRBJ1-1	TRBV20-1